The entry below gives a single TCR beta chain sequence along with its context. The antigen is undetermined. Assay execution took place at the deep level. Profiled with immunoSEQ multiplex PCR; TCRdb holds only in-frame clones, not every one. The sample lists about 1.1 million clones, roughly 80% occurring once. The sample belongs to a study of shared clonotypes between healthy human individuals. In the study overall: There were three CD4 naive, three CD4 memory, two CD8 naive and one CD8 memory plates per donor. General study results and limits: Naive CD4 clonotypes overlapped across a few donors at about 5.2%. Rarefaction curves obtained for sorted subsets showed sequencing incomplete despite large depth.

Losses at the gene ends were 4 bases for V and 5 bases for J; bases not matched to a gene: 14. The length of the CDR3 is 18 residues. Germline CDR1 is MNHEY and CDR2 is SMNVEV (reference sequence). The specimen sequenced was memory CD4+ T cells from PBMCs. The subset: CD45RA-negative fraction. The receptor was derived from a man aged 18 to 30 in good health. Some clones in this sample may be carry-over from other donors' samples. This rearrangement joins TRBV27 to TRBJ2-1, with 10 bases matching TRBD2. CDR3 DNA: TGTGCCAGCAGTTCCTCTCCTAGCGGGGGTTATGCCCACAATGAGCAGTTCTTC. The encoded protein is CASSSSPSGGYAHNEQFF.